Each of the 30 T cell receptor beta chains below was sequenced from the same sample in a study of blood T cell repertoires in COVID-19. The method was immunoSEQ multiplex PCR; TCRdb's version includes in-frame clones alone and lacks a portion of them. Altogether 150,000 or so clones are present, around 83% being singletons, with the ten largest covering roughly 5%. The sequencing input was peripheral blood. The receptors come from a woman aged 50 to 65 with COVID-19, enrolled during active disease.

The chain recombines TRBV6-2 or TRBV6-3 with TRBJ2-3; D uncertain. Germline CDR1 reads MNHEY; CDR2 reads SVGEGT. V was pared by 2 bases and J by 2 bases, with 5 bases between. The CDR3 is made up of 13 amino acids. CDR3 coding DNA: TGTGCCAGCAGTTACGCACACACAGATACGCAGTATTTT. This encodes CASSYAHTDTQYF.

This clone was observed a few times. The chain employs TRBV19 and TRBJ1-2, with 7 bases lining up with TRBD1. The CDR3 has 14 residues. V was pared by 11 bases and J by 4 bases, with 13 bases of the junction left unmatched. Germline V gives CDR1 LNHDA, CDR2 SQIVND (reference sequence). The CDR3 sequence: CASPRDRKSYGYTF. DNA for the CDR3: TGTGCCTCCCCCCGGGACAGAAAGTCCTATGGCTACACCTTC. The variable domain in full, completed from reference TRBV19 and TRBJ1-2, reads DGGITQSPKYLFRKEGQNVTLSCEQNLNHDAMYWYRQDPGQGLRLIYYSQIVNDFQKGDIAEGYSVSREKKESFPLTVTSAQKNPTAFYLCASPRDRKSYGYTFGSGTRLTVV.

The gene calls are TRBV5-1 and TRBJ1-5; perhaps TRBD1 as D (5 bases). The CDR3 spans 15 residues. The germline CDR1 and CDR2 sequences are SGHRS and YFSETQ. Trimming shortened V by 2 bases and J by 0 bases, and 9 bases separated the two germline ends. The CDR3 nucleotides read TGCGCCAGCAGCTTCGACAGTAGTAGCAATCAGCCCCAGCATTTT. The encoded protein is CASSFDSSSNQPQHF.

The chain's CDR3 is CASSLANPNQPQHF. The CDR3 coding sequence is TGTGCCAGCAGCTTGGCCAACCCGAATCAGCCCCAGCATTTT. The chain uses TRBV7-9 and TRBJ1-5, with D uncertain. Trimming cost V 3 bases and J 4 bases, with 10 bases left between them. CDR1 is SEHNR and CDR2 is FQNEAQ in the germline V gene (reference sequence). CDR3 length: 14 residues.

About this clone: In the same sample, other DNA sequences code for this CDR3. The chain's CDR3 is CASSLGPRGAGNTIYF. CDR3 DNA: TGTGCCAGCAGCCTCGGACCGCGGGGGGCTGGAAACACCATATATTTT. This rearrangement joins TRBV11-2 to TRBJ1-3; weak D call: TRBD1 (5 bases). CDR3 size: 16 residues. CDR1 is SGHAT, CDR2 FQNNGV, per germline. Trimming took 5 bases from V and 2 from J, leaving 16 bases between them.

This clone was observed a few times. The CDR3 loop is CARSAPDYYNEQFF. The CDR3, as DNA: TGTGCCAGAAGCGCCCCGGACTACTACAATGAGCAGTTCTTC. The chain is built from TRBV7-5 and TRBJ2-1; TRBD2, the table's D call, lacks a check against the DNA. TRBV7-5 is a documented pseudogene. This CDR3 comprises 14 residues.

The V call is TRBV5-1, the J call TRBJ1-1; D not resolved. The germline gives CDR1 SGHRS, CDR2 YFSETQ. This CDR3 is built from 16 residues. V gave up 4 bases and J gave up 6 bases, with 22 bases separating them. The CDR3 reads CASSRSGGGRVAEAFF. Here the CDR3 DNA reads TGCGCCAGCAGCCGTTCAGGAGGAGGACGGGTGGCTGAAGCTTTCTTT.

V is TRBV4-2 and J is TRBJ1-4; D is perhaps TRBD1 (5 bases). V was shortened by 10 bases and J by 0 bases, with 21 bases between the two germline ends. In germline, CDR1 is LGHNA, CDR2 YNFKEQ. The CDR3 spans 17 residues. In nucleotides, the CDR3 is TGTGCCAACCCCGAGGGACTGGAAAAATCAACTAATGAAAAACTGTTTTTT. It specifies CANPEGLEKSTNEKLFF.

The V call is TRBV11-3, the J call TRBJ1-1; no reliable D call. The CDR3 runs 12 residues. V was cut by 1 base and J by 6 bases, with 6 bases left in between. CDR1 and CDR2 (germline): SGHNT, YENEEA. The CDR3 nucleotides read TGTGCCAGCAGCTTAGGATGCGCTGAAGCTTTCTTT. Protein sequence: CASSLGCAEAFF.

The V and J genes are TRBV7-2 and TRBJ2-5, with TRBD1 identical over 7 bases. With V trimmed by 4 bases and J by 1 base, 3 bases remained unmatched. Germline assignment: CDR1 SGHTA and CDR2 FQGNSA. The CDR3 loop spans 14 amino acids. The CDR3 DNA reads TGTGCCAGCAGCTCTACAGGGGTCCAAGAGACCCAGTACTTC. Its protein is CASSSTGVQETQYF.

CDR3 bases: TGTGCCAGCAGCCTCGACAGGGTAAATTCACCCCTCCACTTT. Translated, it gives CASSLDRVNSPLHF. This rearrangement joins TRBV16 to TRBJ1-6; TRBD1 matches at 7 bases. The CDR3 spans 14 residues. The germline CDR1 and CDR2 sequences are KGHSY and FQNENV. V dropped 4 bases and J dropped 7; count of bases not matched to a gene: 4.

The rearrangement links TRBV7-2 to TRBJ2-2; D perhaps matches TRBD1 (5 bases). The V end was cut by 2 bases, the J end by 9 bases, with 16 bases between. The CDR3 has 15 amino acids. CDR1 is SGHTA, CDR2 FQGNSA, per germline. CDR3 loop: CASSLWQGIVRELFF. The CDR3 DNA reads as TGTGCCAGCAGCTTATGGCAGGGTATCGTCCGGGAGCTGTTTTTT.

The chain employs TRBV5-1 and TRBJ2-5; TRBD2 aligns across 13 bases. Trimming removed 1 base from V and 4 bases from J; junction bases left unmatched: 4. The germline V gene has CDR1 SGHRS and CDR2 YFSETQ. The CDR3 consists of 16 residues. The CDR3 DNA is TGCGCCAGCAGCTTGTTACTAGCGGGGGGGCTAGAGACCCAGTACTTC. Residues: CASSLLLAGGLETQYF.

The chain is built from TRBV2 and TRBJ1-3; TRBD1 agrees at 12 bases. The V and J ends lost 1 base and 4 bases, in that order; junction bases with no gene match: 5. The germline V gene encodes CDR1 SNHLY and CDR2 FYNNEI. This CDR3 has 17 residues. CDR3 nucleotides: TGTGCCAGCAGTGAAGGGGGACAGGGGGCGCGGGGAAACACCATATATTTT. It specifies CASSEGGQGARGNTIYF.

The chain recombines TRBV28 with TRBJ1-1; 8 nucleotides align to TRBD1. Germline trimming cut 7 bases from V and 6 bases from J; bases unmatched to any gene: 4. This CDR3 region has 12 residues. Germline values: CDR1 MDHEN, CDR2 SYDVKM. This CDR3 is CASKTGVPEAFF. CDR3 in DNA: TGTGCCAGCAAGACAGGGGTACCTGAAGCTTTCTTT.

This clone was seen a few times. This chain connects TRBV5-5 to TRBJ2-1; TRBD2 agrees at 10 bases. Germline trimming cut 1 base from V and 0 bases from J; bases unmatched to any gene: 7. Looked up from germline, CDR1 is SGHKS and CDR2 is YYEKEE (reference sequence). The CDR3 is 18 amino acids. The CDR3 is CASSLILAGQYSYNEQFF. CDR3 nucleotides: TGTGCCAGCAGCTTGATACTAGCGGGACAGTACTCCTACAATGAGCAGTTCTTC.

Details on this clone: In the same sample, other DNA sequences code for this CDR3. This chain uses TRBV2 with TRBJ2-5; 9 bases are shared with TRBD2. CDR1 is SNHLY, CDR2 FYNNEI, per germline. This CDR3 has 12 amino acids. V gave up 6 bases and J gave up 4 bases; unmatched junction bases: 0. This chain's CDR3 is CASRTSGETQYF. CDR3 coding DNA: TGTGCCAGCAGGACTAGCGGAGAGACCCAGTACTTC.

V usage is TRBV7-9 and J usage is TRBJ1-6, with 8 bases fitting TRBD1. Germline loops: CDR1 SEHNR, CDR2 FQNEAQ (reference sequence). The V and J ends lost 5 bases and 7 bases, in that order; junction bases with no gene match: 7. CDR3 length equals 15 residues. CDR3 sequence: CASSTRQGPNSPLHF. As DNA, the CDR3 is TGTGCCAGCAGCACAAGACAGGGGCCAAATTCACCCCTCCACTTT.

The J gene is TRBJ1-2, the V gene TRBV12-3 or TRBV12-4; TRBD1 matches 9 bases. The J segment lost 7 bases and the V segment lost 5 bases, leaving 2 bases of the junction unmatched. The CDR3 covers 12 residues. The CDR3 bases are TGTGCCAGCAGTGGGACAGGGTTTGGCTACACCTTC. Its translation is CASSGTGFGYTF.

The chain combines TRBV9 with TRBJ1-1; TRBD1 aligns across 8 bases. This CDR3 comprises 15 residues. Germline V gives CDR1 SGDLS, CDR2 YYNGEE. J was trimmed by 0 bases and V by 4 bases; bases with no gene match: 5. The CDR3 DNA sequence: TGTGCCAGCAGCTCCCGGACAGGGATGAACACTGAAGCTTTCTTT. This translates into CASSSRTGMNTEAFF.

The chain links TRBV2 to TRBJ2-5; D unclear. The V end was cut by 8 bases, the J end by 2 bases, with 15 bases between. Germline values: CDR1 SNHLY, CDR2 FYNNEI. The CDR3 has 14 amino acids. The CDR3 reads CASEVPAYQETQYF. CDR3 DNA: TGTGCCAGCGAAGTTCCAGCGTATCAAGAGACCCAGTACTTC.

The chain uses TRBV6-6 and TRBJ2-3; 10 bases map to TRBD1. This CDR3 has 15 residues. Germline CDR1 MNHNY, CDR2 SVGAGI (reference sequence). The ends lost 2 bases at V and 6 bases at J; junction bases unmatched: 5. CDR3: CASSYPPGQGDTQYF. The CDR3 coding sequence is TGTGCCAGCAGTTACCCCCCGGGACAGGGGGATACGCAGTATTTT.

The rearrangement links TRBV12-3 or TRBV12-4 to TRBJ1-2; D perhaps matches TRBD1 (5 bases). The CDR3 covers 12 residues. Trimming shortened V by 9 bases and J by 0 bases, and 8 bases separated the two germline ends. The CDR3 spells CASKDTNYGYTF. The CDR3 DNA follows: TGTGCCAGTAAGGACACTAACTATGGCTACACCTTC.

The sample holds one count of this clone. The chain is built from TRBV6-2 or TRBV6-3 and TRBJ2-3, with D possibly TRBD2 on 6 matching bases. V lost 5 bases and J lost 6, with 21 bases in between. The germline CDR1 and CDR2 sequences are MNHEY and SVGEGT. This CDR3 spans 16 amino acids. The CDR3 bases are TGTGCCAGCAGTCCCGGGACTTACCCCACTCCGGATACGCAGTATTTT. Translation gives CASSPGTYPTPDTQYF.

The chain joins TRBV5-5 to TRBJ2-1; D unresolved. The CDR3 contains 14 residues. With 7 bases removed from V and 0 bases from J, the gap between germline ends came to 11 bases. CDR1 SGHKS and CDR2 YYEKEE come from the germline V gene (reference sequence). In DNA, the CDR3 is TGTGCCAGCTTGAGAGTGAGCTCCTACAATGAGCAGTTCTTC. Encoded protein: CASLRVSSYNEQFF.

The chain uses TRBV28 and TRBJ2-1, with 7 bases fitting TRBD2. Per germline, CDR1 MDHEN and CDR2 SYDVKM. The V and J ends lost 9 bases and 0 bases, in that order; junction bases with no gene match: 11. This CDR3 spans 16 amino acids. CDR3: CASNFAGDISYNEQFF. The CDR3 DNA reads TGTGCCAGTAACTTCGCGGGGGATATCTCCTACAATGAGCAGTTCTTC. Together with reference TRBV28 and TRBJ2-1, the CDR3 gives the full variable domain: DVKVTQSSRYLVKRTGEKVFLECVQDMDHENMFWYRQDPGLGLRLIYFSYDVKMKEKGDIPEGYSVSREKKERFSLILESASTNQTSMYLCASNFAGDISYNEQFFGPGTRLTVL.

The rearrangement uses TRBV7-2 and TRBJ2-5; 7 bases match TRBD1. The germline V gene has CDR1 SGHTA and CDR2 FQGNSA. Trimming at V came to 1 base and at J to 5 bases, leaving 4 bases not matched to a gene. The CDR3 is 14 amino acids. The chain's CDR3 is CASSLEGGRETQYF. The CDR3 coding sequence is TGTGCCAGCAGCTTAGAAGGGGGCCGGGAGACCCAGTACTTC.

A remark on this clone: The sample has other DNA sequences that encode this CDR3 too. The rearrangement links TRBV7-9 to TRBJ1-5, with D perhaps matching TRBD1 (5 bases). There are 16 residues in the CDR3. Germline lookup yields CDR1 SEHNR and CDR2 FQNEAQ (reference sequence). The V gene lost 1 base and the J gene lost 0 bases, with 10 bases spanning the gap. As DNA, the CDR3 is TGTGCCAGCAGCTTAGGGGGCGGTTATAGCAATCAGCCCCAGCATTTT. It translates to CASSLGGGYSNQPQHF.

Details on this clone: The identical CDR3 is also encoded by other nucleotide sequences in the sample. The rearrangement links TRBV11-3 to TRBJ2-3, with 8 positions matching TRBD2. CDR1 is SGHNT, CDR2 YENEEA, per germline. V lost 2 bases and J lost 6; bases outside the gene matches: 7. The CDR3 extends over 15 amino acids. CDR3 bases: TGTGCCAGCAGCTTAAACGGGGGGGCTAGTGATACGCAGTATTTT. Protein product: CASSLNGGASDTQYF.

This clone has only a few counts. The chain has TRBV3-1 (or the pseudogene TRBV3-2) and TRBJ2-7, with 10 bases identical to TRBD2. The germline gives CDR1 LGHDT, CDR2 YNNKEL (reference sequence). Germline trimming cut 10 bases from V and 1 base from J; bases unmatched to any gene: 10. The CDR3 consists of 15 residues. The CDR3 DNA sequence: TGTGCCATCCAACCTAGCGGGGGCCTATCCTACGAGCAGTACTTC. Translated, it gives CAIQPSGGLSYEQYF.